This T cell receptor beta chain was obtained from a study of shared clonotypes between healthy human individuals. Sequencing on ten immunoSEQ deep assay plates was performed for unsorted PBMC DNA. Profiled with immunoSEQ multiplex PCR; TCRdb holds only in-frame clones, not every one. In the table there are approximately 500,000 clones, 81% of which are singletons. CDR1 is MNHEY, CDR2 SVGAGI, per germline. CDR3 length: 15 residues. V was clipped by 5 bases and J by 7 bases, with 18 bases between them. Sequenced sample: PBMCs. The chain uses TRBV6-5 and TRBJ2-4, with D possibly called TRBD1 or TRBD2 (6 bases each). This clonotype was sampled from a woman aged 40 to 50 in good health. Some clones in this sample may be carry-over from other donors' samples. CDR3: CASSTPSGGGNIQYF. As DNA, the CDR3 is TGTGCCAGCAGTACCCCGAGCGGAGGGGGTAACATTCAGTACTTC.